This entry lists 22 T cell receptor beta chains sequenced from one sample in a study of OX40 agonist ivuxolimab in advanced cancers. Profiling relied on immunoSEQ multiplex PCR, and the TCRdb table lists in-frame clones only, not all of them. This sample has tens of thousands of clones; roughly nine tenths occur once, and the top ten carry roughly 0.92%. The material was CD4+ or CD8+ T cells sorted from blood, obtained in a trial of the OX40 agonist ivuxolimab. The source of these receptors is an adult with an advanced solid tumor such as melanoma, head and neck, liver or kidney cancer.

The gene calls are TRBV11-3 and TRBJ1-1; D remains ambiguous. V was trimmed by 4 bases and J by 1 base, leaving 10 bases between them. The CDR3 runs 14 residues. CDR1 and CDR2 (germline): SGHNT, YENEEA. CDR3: CASSSDGSNTEAFF. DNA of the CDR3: TGTGCCAGCAGCTCGGACGGCTCGAACACTGAAGCTTTCTTT.

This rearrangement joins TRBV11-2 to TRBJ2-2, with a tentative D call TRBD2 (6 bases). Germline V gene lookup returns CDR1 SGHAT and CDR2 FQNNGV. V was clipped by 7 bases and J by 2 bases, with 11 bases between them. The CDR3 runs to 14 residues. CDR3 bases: TGTGCCAGCACCCTGACTAGTAACACCGGGGAGCTGTTTTTT. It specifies CASTLTSNTGELFF. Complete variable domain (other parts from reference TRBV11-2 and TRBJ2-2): EAGVAQSPRYKIIEKRQSVAFWCNPISGHATLYWYQQILGQGPKLLIQFQNNGVVDDSQLPKDRFSAERLKGVDSTLKIQPAKLEDSAVYLCASTLTSNTGELFFGEGSRLTVL.

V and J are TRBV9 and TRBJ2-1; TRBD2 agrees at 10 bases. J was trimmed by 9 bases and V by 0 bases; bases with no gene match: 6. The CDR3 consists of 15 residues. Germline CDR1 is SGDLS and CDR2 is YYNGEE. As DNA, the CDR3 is TGTGCCAGCAGCGTAGGGGTAGCGGGAGGAAGTGAGCAGTTCTTC. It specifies CASSVGVAGGSEQFF.

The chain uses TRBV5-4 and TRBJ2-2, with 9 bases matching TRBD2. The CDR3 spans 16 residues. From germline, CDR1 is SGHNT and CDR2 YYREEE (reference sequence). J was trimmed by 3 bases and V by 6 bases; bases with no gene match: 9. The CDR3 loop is CASTLGLAGDTGELFF. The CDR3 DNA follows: TGTGCCAGCACCCTGGGACTAGCCGGGGACACCGGGGAGCTGTTTTTT.

Written as DNA, the CDR3 is TGTGCCAGCAGCAAAGAGCGTTCCGGCAGCCCCTCCTATAATTCACCCCTCCACTTT. Translated: CASSKERSGSPSYNSPLHF. The chain links TRBV21-1 to TRBJ1-6. TRBV21-1 is recorded as a pseudogene. The CDR3 loop spans 19 amino acids.

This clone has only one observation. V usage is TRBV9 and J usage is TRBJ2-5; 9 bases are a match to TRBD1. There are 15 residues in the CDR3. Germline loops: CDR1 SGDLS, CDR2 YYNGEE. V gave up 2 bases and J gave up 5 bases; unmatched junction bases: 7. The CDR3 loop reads CASSVSQGAWETQYF. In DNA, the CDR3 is TGTGCCAGCAGCGTGTCACAGGGGGCGTGGGAGACCCAGTACTTC. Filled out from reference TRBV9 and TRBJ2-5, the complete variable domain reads DSGVTQTPKHLITATGQRVTLRCSPRSGDLSVYWYQQSLDQGLQFLIQYYNGEERAKGNILERFSAQQFPDLHSELNLSSLELGDSALYFCASSVSQGAWETQYFGPGTRLLVL.

The CDR3 loop reads CASSIGLRVGADTQYF. CDR3 in DNA: TGTGCCAGTAGTATAGGGCTCAGGGTAGGAGCAGATACGCAGTATTTT. V and J are TRBV19 and TRBJ2-3; maybe TRBD1 (5 bases). CDR1 is LNHDA and CDR2 is SQIVND in the germline V gene (reference sequence). The CDR3 runs to 16 residues. V lost 1 base to trimming and J lost 4 bases, with 15 bases between them.

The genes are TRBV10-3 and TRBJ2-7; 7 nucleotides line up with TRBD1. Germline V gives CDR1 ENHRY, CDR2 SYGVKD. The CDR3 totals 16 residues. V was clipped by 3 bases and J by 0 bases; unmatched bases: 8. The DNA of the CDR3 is TGTGCCATCAGTGATGGGGCAGGGGGAAGCTCCTACGAGCAGTACTTC. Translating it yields CAISDGAGGSSYEQYF.

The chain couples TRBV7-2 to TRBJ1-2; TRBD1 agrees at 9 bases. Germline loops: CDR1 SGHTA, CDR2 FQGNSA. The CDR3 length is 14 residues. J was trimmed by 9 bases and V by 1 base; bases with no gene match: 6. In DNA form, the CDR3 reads TGTGCCAGCAGCTTAGGGGGGACAGGGACAAGCTACACCTTC. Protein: CASSLGGTGTSYTF.

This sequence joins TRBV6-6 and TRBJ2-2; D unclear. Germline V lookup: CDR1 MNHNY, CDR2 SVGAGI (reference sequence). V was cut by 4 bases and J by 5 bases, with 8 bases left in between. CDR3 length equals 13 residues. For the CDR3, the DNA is TGTGCCAGCAGTTCCACCGAGACCGGGGAGCTGTTTTTT. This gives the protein CASSSTETGELFF.

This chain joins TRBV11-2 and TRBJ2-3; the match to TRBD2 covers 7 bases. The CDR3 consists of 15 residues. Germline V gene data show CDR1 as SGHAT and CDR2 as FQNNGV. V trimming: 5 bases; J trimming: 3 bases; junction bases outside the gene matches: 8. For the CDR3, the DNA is TGTGCCAGCAGCCCGAGCGGGATCGGGACAGATACGCAGTATTTT. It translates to CASSPSGIGTDTQYF.

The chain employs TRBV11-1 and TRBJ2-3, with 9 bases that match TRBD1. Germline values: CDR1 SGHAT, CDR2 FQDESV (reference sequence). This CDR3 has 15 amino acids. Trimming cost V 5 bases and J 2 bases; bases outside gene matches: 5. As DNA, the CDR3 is TGTGCCAGCAGCCCAACAGGGGGCCCCACAGATACGCAGTATTTT. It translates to CASSPTGGPTDTQYF.

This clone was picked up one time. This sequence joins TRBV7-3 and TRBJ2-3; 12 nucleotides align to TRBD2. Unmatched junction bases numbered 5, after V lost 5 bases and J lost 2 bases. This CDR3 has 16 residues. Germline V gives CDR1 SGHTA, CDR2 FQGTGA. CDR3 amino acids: CASSLAGGPNTDTQYF. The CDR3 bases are TGTGCCAGCAGCCTAGCGGGGGGGCCGAACACAGATACGCAGTATTTT.

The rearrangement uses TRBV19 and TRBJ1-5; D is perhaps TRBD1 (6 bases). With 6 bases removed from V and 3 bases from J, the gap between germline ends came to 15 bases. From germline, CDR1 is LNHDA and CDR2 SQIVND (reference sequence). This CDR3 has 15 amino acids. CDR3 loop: CASRLLRDTNQPQHF. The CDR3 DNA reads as TGTGCCAGTAGACTTTTGAGGGACACCAATCAGCCCCAGCATTTT.

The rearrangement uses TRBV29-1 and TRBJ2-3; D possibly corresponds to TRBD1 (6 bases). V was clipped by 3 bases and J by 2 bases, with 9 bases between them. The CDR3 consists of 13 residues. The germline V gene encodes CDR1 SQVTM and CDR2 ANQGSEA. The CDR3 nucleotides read TGCAGCGTTGAGCAGGGGCCCACAGATACGCAGTATTTT. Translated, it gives CSVEQGPTDTQYF.

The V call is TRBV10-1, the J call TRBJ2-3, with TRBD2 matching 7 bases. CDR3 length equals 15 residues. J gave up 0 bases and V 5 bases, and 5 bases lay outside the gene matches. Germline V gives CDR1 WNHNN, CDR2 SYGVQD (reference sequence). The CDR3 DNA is TGCGCCAGCAGTTTGGCTAGCGGAAGCACAGATACGCAGTATTTT. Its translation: CASSLASGSTDTQYF.

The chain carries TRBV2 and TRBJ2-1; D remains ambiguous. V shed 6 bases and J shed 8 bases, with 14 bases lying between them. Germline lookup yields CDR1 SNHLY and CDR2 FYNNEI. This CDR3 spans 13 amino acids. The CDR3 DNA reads TGTGCCAGCAGCGAACAATTAGGTGATGAGCAGTTCTTC. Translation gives CASSEQLGDEQFF.

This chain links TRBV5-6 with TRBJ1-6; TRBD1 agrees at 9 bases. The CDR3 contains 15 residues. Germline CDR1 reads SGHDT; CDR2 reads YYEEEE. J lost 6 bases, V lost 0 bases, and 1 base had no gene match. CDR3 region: CASSLVQGANSPLHF. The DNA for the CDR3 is TGTGCCAGCAGCTTGGTACAGGGGGCTAATTCACCCCTCCACTTT.

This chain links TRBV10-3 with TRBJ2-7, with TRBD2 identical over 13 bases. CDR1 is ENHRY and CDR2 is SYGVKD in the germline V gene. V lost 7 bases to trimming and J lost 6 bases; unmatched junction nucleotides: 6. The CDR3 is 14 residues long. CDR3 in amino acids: CAIKSGTSGVEQYF. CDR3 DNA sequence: TGTGCCATCAAGTCCGGGACTAGCGGGGTCGAGCAGTACTTC.

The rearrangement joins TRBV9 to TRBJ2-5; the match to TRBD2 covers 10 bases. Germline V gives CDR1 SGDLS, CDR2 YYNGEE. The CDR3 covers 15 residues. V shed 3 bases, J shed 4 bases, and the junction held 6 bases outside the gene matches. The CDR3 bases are TGTGCCAGCAGCGCAGCGGGGGGGCCGAGAGAGACCCAGTACTTC. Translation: CASSAAGGPRETQYF.

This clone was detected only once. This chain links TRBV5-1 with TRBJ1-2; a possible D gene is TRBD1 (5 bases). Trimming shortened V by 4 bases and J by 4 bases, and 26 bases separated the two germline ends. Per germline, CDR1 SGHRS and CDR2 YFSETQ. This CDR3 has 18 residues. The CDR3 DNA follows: TGCGCCAGCAGCACACTAGGCGGGGGAAAAACGACCCGCTATGGCTACACCTTC. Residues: CASSTLGGGKTTRYGYTF.

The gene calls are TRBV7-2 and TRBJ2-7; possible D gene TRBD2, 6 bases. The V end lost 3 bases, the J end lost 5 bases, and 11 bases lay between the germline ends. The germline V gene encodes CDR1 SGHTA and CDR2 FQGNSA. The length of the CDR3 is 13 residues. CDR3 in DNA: TGTGCCAGCAGCTTCAAACTAGCTAACGAGCAGTACTTC. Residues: CASSFKLANEQYF.